The 16 T cell receptor beta chains reported below all come from one sample, sequenced in a study of radiation and T cells in renal cell carcinoma. The sample's time point: blood 4 weeks post-SBRT, at nephrectomy. Treatment noted: 15 Gy SBRT to primary tumor, nephrectomy 4 weeks later. Method: immunoSEQ multiplex PCR; TCRdb's copy keeps in-frame clones and lacks some. The table records fewer than 85,000 clones, 80% to 90% of them present only once. The sample was blood, taken from a patient whose treatment included radiotherapy and nephrectomy. These TCRs come from a woman aged 70-85 years with renal cell carcinoma.

This chain links TRBV6-5 with TRBJ1-6, with a tentative D call TRBD1 (5 bases). This CDR3 contains 15 residues. Trimming left V 2 bases short and J 7 bases short, with 12 bases between. CDR1 MNHEY and CDR2 SVGAGI come from the germline V gene. The CDR3 nucleotides are TGTGCCAGCAGTTACCAGAGGGGTAAGAATTCACCCCTCCACTTT. Translating gives CASSYQRGKNSPLHF.

V usage is TRBV6-1 and J usage is TRBJ1-2; D is uncertain. The CDR3 runs to 12 residues. Trimming removed 6 bases at V and 3 bases at J, with 8 bases between. The germline gives CDR1 MNHNS, CDR2 SASEGT. The chain's CDR3 is CASSRQDYGYTF. Here the CDR3 DNA reads TGTGCCAGCAGCAGACAAGACTATGGCTACACCTTC.

The rearrangement links TRBV7-3 to TRBJ2-1; D call uncertain. CDR3 length: 16 amino acids. Trimming removed 4 bases at V and 7 bases at J, with 20 bases between. The germline V gene encodes CDR1 SGHTA and CDR2 FQGTGA. CDR3 nucleotide sequence: TGTGCCAGCAGCTCCAAACAAGGGTTTAGGAATAATGAGCAGTTCTTC. Translated: CASSSKQGFRNNEQFF.

A remark on this clone: This specimen includes other DNA sequences encoding the same CDR3. The V and J genes are TRBV7-2 and TRBJ2-7, with no clear D. From germline, CDR1 is SGHTA and CDR2 FQGNSA. The CDR3 contains 14 residues. Trimming left V 0 bases short and J 0 bases short, with 6 bases between. The CDR3 is CASSLAGSSYEQYF. DNA for the CDR3: TGTGCCAGCAGCTTAGCGGGCAGCTCCTACGAGCAGTACTTC.

This rearrangement joins TRBV5-1 to TRBJ2-5; D remains unclear. V was cut by 1 base and J by 0 bases, with 4 bases left in between. CDR1 is SGHRS, CDR2 YFSETQ, per germline. The CDR3 extends over 13 amino acids. The CDR3 is CASSLSHQETQYF. The CDR3 bases are TGCGCCAGCAGCTTGAGTCACCAAGAGACCCAGTACTTC. The complete variable domain, with remaining parts taken from reference TRBV5-1 and TRBJ2-5, reads KAGVTQTPRYLIKTRGQQVTLSCSPISGHRSVSWYQQTPGQGLQFLFEYFSETQRNKGNFPGRFSGRQFSNSRSEMNVSTLELGDSALYLCASSLSHQETQYFGPGTRLLVL.

This chain links TRBV4-1 with TRBJ2-7, with 9 bases matching TRBD2. After removal of 3 bases from V and 3 bases from J, the junction contained 12 bases not matched to a gene. This CDR3 contains 17 residues. Germline CDR1 MGHRA, CDR2 YSYEKL. The CDR3 DNA sequence: TGCGCCAGCAGCCAGGGGGCAGCGGGGGGACTCCTCTACGAGCAGTACTTC. This encodes CASSQGAAGGLLYEQYF.

As to this clone: One end of the junction is discordant with germline, which a read error may explain. This rearrangement joins TRBV10-2 to TRBJ2-4; TRBD1 is a possible D gene (7 bases). The CDR3 extends over 15 amino acids. CDR1 and CDR2 (germline): WSHSY, SAAADI. The DNA of the CDR3 is TGCGCCAGCAGGGATTCCAGGGGGGCCATAAACATTCAGTACTTC. Protein: CASRDSRGAINIQYF.

This chain joins TRBV19 and TRBJ2-5; possible D gene TRBD1, 5 bases. Trimming cost V 7 bases and J 1 base, with 10 bases left between them. The CDR3 extends over 13 amino acids. Per germline, CDR1 LNHDA and CDR2 SQIVND (reference sequence). The CDR3 DNA sequence: TGTGCCAGTAACCGACAGCCCCAAGAGACCCAGTACTTC. It translates to CASNRQPQETQYF. Full variable domain (missing parts from reference TRBV19 and TRBJ2-5): DGGITQSPKYLFRKEGQNVTLSCEQNLNHDAMYWYRQDPGQGLRLIYYSQIVNDFQKGDIAEGYSVSREKKESFPLTVTSAQKNPTAFYLCASNRQPQETQYFGPGTRLLVL.

The rearrangement uses TRBV7-2 and TRBJ2-7; D not certain. The CDR3 consists of 14 residues. Germline lookup yields CDR1 SGHTA and CDR2 FQGNSA. Trimming took 4 bases from V and 1 from J, leaving 11 bases between them. The chain's CDR3 is CASSSSWDSYEQYF. The CDR3 nucleotides are TGTGCCAGCAGCTCGAGTTGGGATTCCTACGAGCAGTACTTC.

This chain links TRBV27 with TRBJ2-5, with 7 nucleotides matching TRBD1. CDR1 and CDR2 from the germline V gene are MNHEY and SMNVEV (reference sequence). Trimming at V came to 6 bases and at J to 4 bases, leaving 14 bases not matched to a gene. CDR3 length: 16 amino acids. CDR3 coding DNA: TGTGCCAGCAGCGGGTACCGACAGGGCTGGATAGAGACCCAGTACTTC. Residues: CASSGYRQGWIETQYF.

This chain joins TRBV20-1 and TRBJ1-5; the D is unclear. CDR1 DFQATT and CDR2 SNEGSKA come from the germline V gene (reference sequence). The V end was cut by 1 base, the J end by 6 bases, with 4 bases between. This CDR3 has 11 amino acids. CDR3 region: CSARVGQPQHF. DNA for the CDR3: TGCAGTGCTAGAGTAGGTCAGCCCCAGCATTTT.

The J gene is TRBJ1-3, the V gene TRBV7-8; D unresolved. This CDR3 has 15 residues. Between the trimmed V and J ends, which lost 2 bases and 8 bases, there was a span of 16 bases. Germline loops: CDR1 SGHVS, CDR2 FQNEAQ. The CDR3 DNA sequence: TGTGCCAGCAGCTTAAGGGCCGAGCTTTGGCACACCATATATTTT. Protein product: CASSLRAELWHTIYF.

V gene TRBV5-1 combines with J gene TRBJ2-2, with 8 bases aligning to TRBD2. The CDR3 contains 15 residues. V lost 6 bases to trimming and J lost 3 bases; unmatched junction nucleotides: 7. Per the germline V gene, CDR1 is SGHRS and CDR2 is YFSETQ. CDR3 in amino acids: CASTLVSGDTGELFF. The CDR3 coding sequence is TGCGCCAGCACCCTGGTTAGCGGGGACACCGGGGAGCTGTTTTTT.

The chain links TRBV28 to TRBJ2-2; D gene unclear. Germline V lookup: CDR1 MDHEN, CDR2 SYDVKM. Trimming took off 2 bases at V and 1 base at J, with 11 bases between the two ends. The CDR3 totals 16 residues. The CDR3 DNA reads TGTGCCAGCAGTTTAACGAATCCGGGGAACACCGGGGAGCTGTTTTTT. Its translation is CASSLTNPGNTGELFF.

The gene calls are TRBV9 and TRBJ2-5; TRBD1 matches 7 bases. The germline V gene has CDR1 SGDLS and CDR2 YYNGEE. J gave up 5 bases and V 0 bases, and 7 bases lay outside the gene matches. This CDR3 has 15 residues. The DNA of the CDR3 is TGTGCCAGCAGCGTAGCAGAGACAGGGTCGGAGACCCAGTACTTC. Residues: CASSVAETGSETQYF.

The chain employs TRBV4-2 and TRBJ2-4; D is unresolved. From germline, CDR1 is LGHNA and CDR2 YNFKEQ. Trimming shortened V by 0 bases and J by 9 bases, and 15 bases separated the two germline ends. The CDR3 sequence is 15 residues long. This CDR3 is CASSQEGNVGGIQYF. The CDR3 DNA follows: TGTGCCAGCAGCCAAGAGGGGAACGTCGGCGGCATTCAGTACTTC.